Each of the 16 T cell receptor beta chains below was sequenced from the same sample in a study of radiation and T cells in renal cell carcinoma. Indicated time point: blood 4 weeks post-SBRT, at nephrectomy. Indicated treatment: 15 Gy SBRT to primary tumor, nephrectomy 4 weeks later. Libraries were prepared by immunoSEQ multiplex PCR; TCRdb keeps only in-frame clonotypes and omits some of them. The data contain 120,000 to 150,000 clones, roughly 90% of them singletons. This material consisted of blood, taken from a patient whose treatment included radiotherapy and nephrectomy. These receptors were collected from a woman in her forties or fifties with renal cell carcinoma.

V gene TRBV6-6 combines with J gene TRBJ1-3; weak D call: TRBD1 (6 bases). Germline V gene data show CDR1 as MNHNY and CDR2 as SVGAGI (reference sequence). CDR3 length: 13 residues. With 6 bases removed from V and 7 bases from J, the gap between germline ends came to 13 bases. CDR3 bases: TGTGCCAGCAGGGAAGGACAGTGGAACACCATATATTTT. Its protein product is CASREGQWNTIYF.

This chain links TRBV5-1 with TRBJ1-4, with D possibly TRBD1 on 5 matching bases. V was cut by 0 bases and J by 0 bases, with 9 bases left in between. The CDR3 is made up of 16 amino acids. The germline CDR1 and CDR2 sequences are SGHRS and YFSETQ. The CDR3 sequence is CASSLGQQSTNEKLFF. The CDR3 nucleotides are TGCGCCAGCAGCTTGGGACAGCAGTCAACTAATGAAAAACTGTTTTTT.

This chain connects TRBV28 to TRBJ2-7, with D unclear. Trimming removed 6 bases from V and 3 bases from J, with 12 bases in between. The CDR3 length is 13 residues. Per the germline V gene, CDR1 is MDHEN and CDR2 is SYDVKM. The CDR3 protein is CASRGPAGYEQYF. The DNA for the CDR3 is TGTGCCAGCAGGGGCCCCGCTGGCTACGAGCAGTACTTC.

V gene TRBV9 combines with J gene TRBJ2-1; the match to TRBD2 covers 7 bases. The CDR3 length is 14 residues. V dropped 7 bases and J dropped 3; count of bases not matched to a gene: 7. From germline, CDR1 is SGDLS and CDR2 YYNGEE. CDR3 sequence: CASSGLAGYNEQFF. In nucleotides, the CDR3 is TGTGCCAGCTCGGGGTTAGCGGGCTACAATGAGCAGTTCTTC.

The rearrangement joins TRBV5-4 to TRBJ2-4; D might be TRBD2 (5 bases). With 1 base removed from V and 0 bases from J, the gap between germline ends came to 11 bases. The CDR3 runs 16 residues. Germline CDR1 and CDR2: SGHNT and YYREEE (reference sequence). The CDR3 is CASSLTAGVAKNIQYF. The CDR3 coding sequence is TGTGCCAGCAGCTTGACGGCGGGCGTAGCCAAAAACATTCAGTACTTC.

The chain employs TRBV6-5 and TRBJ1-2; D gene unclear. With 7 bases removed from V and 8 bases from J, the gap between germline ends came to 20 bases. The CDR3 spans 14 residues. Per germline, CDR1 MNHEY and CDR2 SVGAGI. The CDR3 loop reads CASKIYGPGGGYTF. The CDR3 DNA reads TGTGCCAGCAAGATTTACGGGCCCGGTGGAGGCTACACCTTC.

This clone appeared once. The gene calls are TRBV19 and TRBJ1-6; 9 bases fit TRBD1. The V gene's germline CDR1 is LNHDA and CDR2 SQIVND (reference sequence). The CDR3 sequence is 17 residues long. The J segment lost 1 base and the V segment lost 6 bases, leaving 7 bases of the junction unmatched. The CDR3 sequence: CASRTTGGPSYNSPLHF. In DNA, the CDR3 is TGTGCCAGTAGGACGACAGGGGGGCCTTCCTATAATTCACCCCTCCACTTT.

The CDR3 sequence is CASSAPLGDSSDGAFF. CDR3 DNA sequence: TGTGCCAGCAGCGCCCCTCTGGGGGACTCGAGTGATGGGGCTTTCTTT. This rearrangement joins TRBV9 to TRBJ1-1; a possible D gene is TRBD1 (5 bases). This CDR3 is 16 amino acids long. The V end lost 3 bases, the J end lost 11 bases, and 26 bases lay between the germline ends. Looked up from germline, CDR1 is SGDLS and CDR2 is YYNGEE.

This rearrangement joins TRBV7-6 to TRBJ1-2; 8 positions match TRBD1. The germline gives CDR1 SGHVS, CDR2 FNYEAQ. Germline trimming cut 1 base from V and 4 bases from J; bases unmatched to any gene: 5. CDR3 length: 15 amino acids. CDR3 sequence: CASSLGAGGLYGYTF. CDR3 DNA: TGTGCCAGCAGCTTAGGGGCAGGGGGCCTCTATGGCTACACCTTC.

The CDR3 loop reads CSVLRTSGRLPETQYF. For the CDR3, the DNA is TGCAGCGTGCTGAGGACTAGCGGGAGGCTTCCAGAGACCCAGTACTTC. The rearrangement uses TRBV29-1 and TRBJ2-5; 14 bases are a match to TRBD2. CDR1 is SQVTM and CDR2 is ANQGSEA in the germline V gene. Trimming removed 6 bases from V and 4 bases from J; junction bases left unmatched: 10. The length of the CDR3 is 16 residues.

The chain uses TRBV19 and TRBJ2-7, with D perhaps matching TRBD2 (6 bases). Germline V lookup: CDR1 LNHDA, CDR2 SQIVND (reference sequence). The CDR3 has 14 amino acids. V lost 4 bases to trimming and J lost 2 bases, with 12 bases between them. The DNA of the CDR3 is TGTGCCAGTAGTAGTAGCGGTTCGGCCTACGAGCAGTACTTC. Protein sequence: CASSSSGSAYEQYF.

CDR3 sequence: CASSEEMDQPQHF. Here the CDR3 DNA reads TGTGCCAGCAGTGAAGAAATGGATCAGCCCCAGCATTTT. This chain links TRBV6-1 with TRBJ1-5; D call uncertain. From germline, CDR1 is MNHNS and CDR2 SASEGT. V dropped 1 base and J dropped 5 bases, with 6 bases sitting between them. CDR3 length: 13 residues.

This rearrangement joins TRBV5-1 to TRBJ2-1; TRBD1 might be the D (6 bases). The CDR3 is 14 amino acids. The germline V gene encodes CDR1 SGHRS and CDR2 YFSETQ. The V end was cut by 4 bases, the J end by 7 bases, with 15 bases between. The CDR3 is CASSPRTENNEQFF. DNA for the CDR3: TGCGCCAGCAGCCCCAGGACAGAGAATAATGAGCAGTTCTTC.

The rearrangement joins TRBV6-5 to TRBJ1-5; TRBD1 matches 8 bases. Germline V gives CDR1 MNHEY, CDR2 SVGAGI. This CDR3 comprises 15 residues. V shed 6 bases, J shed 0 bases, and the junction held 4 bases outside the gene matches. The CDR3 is CASRPTGDSNQPQHF. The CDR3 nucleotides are TGTGCCAGCAGGCCGACAGGGGATAGCAATCAGCCCCAGCATTTT.

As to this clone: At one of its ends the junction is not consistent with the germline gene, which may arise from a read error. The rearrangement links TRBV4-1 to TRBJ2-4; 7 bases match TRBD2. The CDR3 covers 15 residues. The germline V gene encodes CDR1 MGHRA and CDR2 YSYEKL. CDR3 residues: CASSPEAGNKDIQYF. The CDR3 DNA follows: TGCGCCAGCAGCCCCGAAGCGGGGAACAAAGACATTCAGTACTTC.

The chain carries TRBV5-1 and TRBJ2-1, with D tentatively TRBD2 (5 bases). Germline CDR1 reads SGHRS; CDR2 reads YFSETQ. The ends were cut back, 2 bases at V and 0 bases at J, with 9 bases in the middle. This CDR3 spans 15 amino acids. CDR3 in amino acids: CASSFEGSSYNEQFF. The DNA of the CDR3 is TGCGCCAGCAGCTTCGAGGGTAGCTCCTACAATGAGCAGTTCTTC.